One and the same sample provided the 11 T cell receptor beta chains below, sequenced in a study of immune evolution from preneoplasia to lung adenocarcinoma. Profiling relied on immunoSEQ multiplex PCR, and the TCRdb table lists in-frame clones only, not all of them. The table records 2,000 to 2,500 clones, over 75% of them present only once. Sequenced material: FFPE normal lung tissue adjacent to the tumor. The origin of the receptors is a person aged 45 to 59 with lung adenocarcinoma.

V usage is TRBV19 and J usage is TRBJ1-5, with 9 bases aligning to TRBD1. V lost 11 bases to trimming and J lost 5 bases; unmatched junction nucleotides: 13. From germline, CDR1 is LNHDA and CDR2 SQIVND (reference sequence). The CDR3 length is 15 residues. The CDR3 sequence: CAGLGQGPSDQPQHF. The CDR3 nucleotides are TGTGCCGGTCTCGGACAGGGGCCATCGGATCAGCCCCAGCATTTT.

The chain is built from TRBV9 and TRBJ1-5, with D possibly matching TRBD1 (6 bases). Between the trimmed V and J ends, which lost 1 base and 4 bases, there was a span of 15 bases. The germline V gene encodes CDR1 SGDLS and CDR2 YYNGEE. The CDR3 covers 16 residues. CDR3 nucleotides: TGTGCCAGCAGCGTAAGTCTCGACAGGATAAATCAGCCCCAGCATTTT. As protein: CASSVSLDRINQPQHF.

In its sample, this clone was seen once. The chain is built from TRBV5-1 and TRBJ1-2, with D possibly being TRBD1 (5 bases). This CDR3 has 16 amino acids. The V end lost 0 bases, the J end lost 0 bases, and 12 bases lay between the germline ends. CDR1 and CDR2 from the germline V gene are SGHRS and YFSETQ. Here the CDR3 reads CASSLARASPNYGYTF. The DNA for the CDR3 is TGCGCCAGCAGCTTGGCCAGGGCCTCGCCTAACTATGGCTACACCTTC.

The chain employs TRBV4-3 and TRBJ2-5, with TRBD1 identical over 7 bases. The CDR3 runs to 15 residues. Germline V gene sequence: CDR1 LGHNA, CDR2 YSLEER. V was pared by 1 base and J by 9 bases, with 11 bases of the junction left unmatched. The CDR3 nucleotides are TGCGCCAGCAGCCAAGCCCGGGACAGCCGTAGGGCCCAGTACTTC. Protein product: CASSQARDSRRAQYF.

This clone was counted between two and nine times. The J gene is TRBJ2-1, the V gene TRBV18; 14 bases map to TRBD2. V dropped 3 bases and J dropped 3; count of bases not matched to a gene: 7. The length of the CDR3 is 18 residues. The V gene's germline CDR1 is KGHSH and CDR2 LQKENI. CDR3 coding DNA: TGTGCCAGCTCACCCGGACTAGCGGGAGGACTTGGCTACAATGAGCAGTTCTTC. Its translation: CASSPGLAGGLGYNEQFF.

CDR3 in amino acids: CASTPQETQYF. Here the CDR3 DNA reads TGTGCCAGCACCCCCCAAGAGACCCAGTACTTC. The genes are TRBV6-1 and TRBJ2-5; no clear D. CDR1 is MNHNS and CDR2 is SASEGT in the germline V gene. V lost 7 bases to trimming and J lost 1 base, with 4 bases between them. This CDR3 is built from 11 residues.

This clone was found a few times. The J gene is TRBJ2-7, the V gene TRBV2; D remains unclear. V dropped 9 bases and J dropped 3 bases, with 9 bases sitting between them. Germline values: CDR1 SNHLY, CDR2 FYNNEI. The CDR3 runs to 11 residues. CDR3 region: CASLRDYEQYF. CDR3 DNA: TGTGCCAGTCTTCGAGACTACGAGCAGTACTTC.

The CDR3 protein is CASSLAAGQGNTEAFF. The CDR3 region has the DNA TGCGCCAGCAGCTTGGCGGCGGGACAGGGGAACACTGAAGCTTTCTTT. The rearrangement links TRBV5-1 to TRBJ1-1; TRBD1 matches 9 bases. The germline V gene has CDR1 SGHRS and CDR2 YFSETQ. Trimming took 0 bases from V and 1 from J; bases not matched to a gene: 4. The CDR3 runs 16 residues. Combining the CDR3 with reference TRBV5-1 and TRBJ1-1 gives the whole variable domain KAGVTQTPRYLIKTRGQQVTLSCSPISGHRSVSWYQQTPGQGLQFLFEYFSETQRNKGNFPGRFSGRQFSNSRSEMNVSTLELGDSALYLCASSLAAGQGNTEAFFGQGTRLTVV.

In DNA form, the CDR3 reads TGCAGCGTTGAAGCTGGAAACACCGGGGAGCTGTTTTTT. It yields the protein CSVEAGNTGELFF. V is TRBV29-1 and J is TRBJ2-2; D not resolved. CDR1 and CDR2 from the germline V gene are SQVTM and ANQGSEA. CDR3 size: 13 residues. V shed 1 base and J shed 2 bases, with 5 bases lying between them.

This clone showed up just a few times. This chain joins TRBV5-1 and TRBJ2-2; no firm D call. Trimming removed 0 bases from V and 6 bases from J, with 3 bases in between. The CDR3 is 12 residues long. Germline V gives CDR1 SGHRS, CDR2 YFSETQ. The CDR3 protein is CASSLVAGELFF. The CDR3 DNA reads TGCGCCAGCAGCTTGGTTGCCGGGGAGCTGTTTTTT.

The V call is TRBV6-5, the J call TRBJ2-7; D call uncertain. V was cut by 6 bases and J by 10 bases, with 13 bases left in between. This CDR3 is 11 amino acids long. CDR1 is MNHEY and CDR2 is SVGAGI in the germline V gene. DNA of the CDR3: TGTGCCAGCAGCACCCGCTTCGTACAGTACTTC. Translation: CASSTRFVQYF.